The 18 T cell receptor beta chains presented below share a single source sample, sequenced in a study of T-cell memory formation after mild COVID-19 (dated by TCRdb to the early 2020s). The library was generated by 5' RACE. Sequenced using an Illumina NovaSeq 6000. The public reads were quality trimmed at Q25 with fastp and then assembled into clones with MiXCR by TCRdb, keeping productive beta chains. Duplicate CDR3 protein sequences are folded into a single record with the most common DNA and genes. Across this sample there are approximately 350,000 distinct CDR3 sequences, with around 27% seen only once. The ten largest account for about 14% of the sample. The sequenced material came from PBMCs or a T cell subset sorted from them (not recorded which). The receptors shown here come from an adult woman who had mild COVID-19 (a few samples of this study predate the infection). The sample titles of this study are shuffled in the database, so cell type and time point are left out; the donor was told from shared clones.

This clonotype was seen ten or more times. The rearrangement uses TRBV4-2 and TRBJ1-2; no clear D gene. The CDR3 runs 15 residues. The V end was cut by 0 bases, the J end by 4 bases, with 12 bases between. Germline loops: CDR1 LGHNA, CDR2 YNFKEQ. The CDR3, as DNA: TGTGCCAGCAGCCAAGATAGTAAGGGTGGCTATGGCTACACCTTC. Protein: CASSQDSKGGYGYTF.

The V and J genes are TRBV3-1 and TRBJ1-2; D perhaps matches TRBD1 (6 bases). The CDR3 sequence is 13 residues long. CDR1 is LGHDT, CDR2 YNNKEL, per germline (reference sequence). Deletions cut 1 base from V and 7 bases from J, with 10 bases between. CDR3 loop: CASSQGGGFGYTF. CDR3 bases: TGTGCCAGCAGCCAAGGGGGGGGCTTTGGCTACACCTTC. The variable domain in full, completed from reference TRBV3-1 and TRBJ1-2, reads DTAVSQTPKYLVTQMGNDKSIKCEQNLGHDTMYWYKQDSKKFLKIMFSYNNKELIINETVPNRFSPKSPDKAHLNLHINSLELGDSAVYFCASSQGGGFGYTFGSGTRLTVV.

The chain links TRBV7-9 to TRBJ2-7; D remains unclear. The CDR3 consists of 14 residues. Trimming shortened V by 4 bases and J by 4 bases, and 14 bases separated the two germline ends. CDR1 is SEHNR, CDR2 FQNEAQ, per germline (reference sequence). CDR3 in amino acids: CASSSAGSFYEQYF. In DNA form, the CDR3 reads TGTGCCAGCAGCTCTGCCGGATCTTTTTACGAGCAGTACTTC.

This clonotype was counted only a few times. The chain links TRBV4-1 to TRBJ1-3; D unclear. Looked up from germline, CDR1 is MGHRA and CDR2 is YSYEKL. The V and J ends lost 8 bases and 0 bases respectively, with 14 bases between them. The CDR3 contains 15 residues. The CDR3 region has the DNA TGCGCCAGCGGTCATGTTCCGAGCTCTGGAAACACCATATATTTT. Translation: CASGHVPSSGNTIYF.

This clonotype has just a few counts. This rearrangement joins TRBV7-8 to TRBJ1-2; the match to TRBD1 covers 9 bases. Per germline, CDR1 SGHVS and CDR2 FQNEAQ. The length of the CDR3 is 14 residues. The junction had 7 bases not matched to a gene; V was cut back by 4 bases and J by 7 bases. The CDR3 coding sequence is TGTGCCAGCAGCTCGGACAGGGGCGCGGGTGGCTACACCTTC. Translation: CASSSDRGAGGYTF. The whole variable domain, remainder taken from reference TRBV7-8 and TRBJ1-2, is GAGVSQSPRYKVAKRGQDVALRCDPISGHVSLFWYQQALGQGPEFLTYFQNEAQLDKSGLPSDRFFAERPEGSVSTLKIQRTQQEDSAVYLCASSSDRGAGGYTFGSGTRLTVV.

The chain uses TRBV11-2 and TRBJ2-3, with 14 positions matching TRBD2. CDR3 length: 17 residues. The ends lost 4 bases at V and 2 bases at J; junction bases unmatched: 5. CDR1 SGHAT and CDR2 FQNNGV come from the germline V gene. The CDR3 nucleotides read TGTGCCAGCAGCTCGGGACTAGCGGGGGCCTACACAGATACGCAGTATTTT. This sequence encodes CASSSGLAGAYTDTQYF.

The V and J genes are TRBV12-3 or TRBV12-4 and TRBJ2-1, with 7 nucleotides matching TRBD2. V was pared by 6 bases and J by 12 bases, with 11 bases of the junction left unmatched. The length of the CDR3 is 13 residues. The CDR3 reads CASRQTSPSGQFF. CDR3 DNA: TGTGCCAGCAGACAGACTAGCCCGTCGGGGCAGTTCTTC.

The chain carries TRBV29-1 and TRBJ2-3, with D possibly matching TRBD2 (5 bases). This CDR3 contains 13 residues. V lost 7 bases and J lost 7, with 18 bases in between. The germline V gene has CDR1 SQVTM and CDR2 ANQGSEA. The CDR3 DNA follows: TGCAGCGCCCGGGCCGGGAACCATAATACGCAGTATTTT. It translates to CSARAGNHNTQYF.

This chain connects TRBV24-1 to TRBJ1-5; unclear D gene. The V gene's germline CDR1 is KGHDR and CDR2 SFDVKD. V was trimmed by 9 bases and J by 6 bases, leaving 14 bases between them. The CDR3 contains 13 residues. The CDR3 DNA reads TGTGCCACCGCTAACAGCATCGGTCAGCCCCAGCATTTT. Encoded protein: CATANSIGQPQHF.

In its sample, this clonotype was seen a few times. This rearrangement joins TRBV12-3 or TRBV12-4 to TRBJ1-1; tentative D call: TRBD1 (5 bases). Trimming removed 3 bases at V and 7 bases at J, with 9 bases between. CDR3 length: 12 residues. This CDR3 is CASSFAQVEAFF. Here the CDR3 DNA reads TGTGCCAGCAGTTTCGCACAGGTTGAAGCTTTCTTT.

The rearrangement joins TRBV4-1 to TRBJ2-7; possibly TRBD2 for D (5 bases). The CDR3 loop spans 12 amino acids. With 4 bases removed from V and 6 bases from J, the gap between germline ends came to 10 bases. In germline, CDR1 is MGHRA, CDR2 YSYEKL. This chain's CDR3 is CASSPPSTEQYF. In nucleotides, the CDR3 is TGCGCCAGCAGCCCACCTAGCACCGAGCAGTACTTC.

The chain combines TRBV20-1 with TRBJ2-3, with 11 bases matching TRBD2. CDR1 is DFQATT, CDR2 SNEGSKA, per germline (reference sequence). V lost 0 bases and J lost 5; bases outside the gene matches: 13. CDR3 length equals 18 residues. The CDR3: CSARDLVRLAGGKDTQYF. CDR3 nucleotide sequence: TGCAGTGCTAGAGATCTGGTTCGGCTAGCGGGAGGTAAAGATACGCAGTATTTT.

A few counts support this clonotype. The V gene is TRBV7-2, the J gene TRBJ2-1; no firm D call. Germline V gives CDR1 SGHTA, CDR2 FQGNSA. Trimming left V 5 bases short and J 8 bases short, with 13 bases between. This CDR3 is 13 amino acids long. This CDR3 is CASSVQTEDEQFF. The CDR3 region has the DNA TGTGCCAGCAGCGTTCAAACTGAAGATGAGCAGTTCTTC.

This chain uses TRBV20-1 with TRBJ1-3, with D unresolved. V was pared by 0 bases and J by 0 bases, with 12 bases between. This CDR3 has 16 residues. Germline values: CDR1 DFQATT, CDR2 SNEGSKA (reference sequence). CDR3 coding DNA: TGCAGTGCTAGAGATGCCAGGACCAACTCTGGAAACACCATATATTTT. It translates to CSARDARTNSGNTIYF.

The V and J genes are TRBV4-1 and TRBJ1-5; TRBD1 matches 7 bases. The CDR3 is 18 residues long. CDR1 is MGHRA and CDR2 is YSYEKL in the germline V gene. Losses at the gene ends were 1 base for V and 5 bases for J; bases not matched to a gene: 14. Here the CDR3 reads CASSQVQRRQGEHQPQHF. In DNA form, the CDR3 reads TGCGCCAGCAGCCAAGTTCAGAGACGCCAGGGGGAACATCAGCCCCAGCATTTT.

This chain connects TRBV27 to TRBJ2-7; 7 bases map to TRBD2. Trimming removed 4 bases from V and 7 bases from J; junction bases left unmatched: 4. CDR3 length: 12 residues. Per the germline V gene, CDR1 is MNHEY and CDR2 is SMNVEV (reference sequence). The CDR3 protein is CASSSLGGEQYF. In nucleotides, the CDR3 is TGTGCCAGCAGTTCCCTCGGGGGGGAGCAGTACTTC.

This clonotype has more than one count but fewer than ten. The V call is TRBV4-1, the J call TRBJ2-1, with D possibly being TRBD1 (5 bases). CDR1 and CDR2 (germline): MGHRA, YSYEKL. The length of the CDR3 is 18 residues. V was shortened by 2 bases and J by 0 bases, with 17 bases between the two germline ends. CDR3 sequence (DNA): TGCGCCAGCAGCCAACGACCTGGGGCTACTTCCTCCTACAATGAGCAGTTCTTC. Its translation is CASSQRPGATSSYNEQFF.

This chain connects TRBV6-5 to TRBJ2-2, with TRBD2 identical over 10 bases. The germline V gene encodes CDR1 MNHEY and CDR2 SVGAGI. CDR3 length: 16 amino acids. V was pared by 6 bases and J by 7 bases, with 11 bases of the junction left unmatched. The CDR3 spells CASRASGSLRVGELFF. For the CDR3, the DNA is TGTGCCAGCAGGGCTAGCGGGAGTCTCAGGGTCGGGGAGCTGTTTTTT.